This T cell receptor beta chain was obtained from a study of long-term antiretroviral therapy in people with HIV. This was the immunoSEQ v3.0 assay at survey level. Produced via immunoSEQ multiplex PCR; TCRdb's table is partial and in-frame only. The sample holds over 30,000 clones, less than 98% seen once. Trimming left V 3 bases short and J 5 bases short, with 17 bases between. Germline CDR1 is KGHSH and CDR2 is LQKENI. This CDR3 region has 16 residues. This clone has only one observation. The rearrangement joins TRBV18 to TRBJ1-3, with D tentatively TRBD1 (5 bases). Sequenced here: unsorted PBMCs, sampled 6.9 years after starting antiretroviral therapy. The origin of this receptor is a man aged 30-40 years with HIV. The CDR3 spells CASSPFGTATRNTIYF. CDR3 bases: TGTGCCAGCTCACCCTTTGGGACCGCGACTCGAAACACCATATATTTT.